The 5 T cell receptor beta chains in this list originate from one sample, sequenced in a study of T cell responses to AZD1222 COVID-19 vaccine. Sequencing was performed with immunoSEQ multiplex PCR; in TCRdb, only in-frame clones are kept and a portion is missing. The table lists roughly 99,000 clones, roughly nine tenths of them singletons. Sequencing was performed on peripheral blood, taken 28 days after the second AZD1222 dose. Source of these receptors: an adult who received the AZD1222 COVID-19 vaccine.

V gene TRBV6-1 combines with J gene TRBJ2-7; D unclear. V dropped 0 bases and J dropped 3 bases, with 15 bases sitting between them. The CDR3 loop spans 16 amino acids. Germline V lookup: CDR1 MNHNS, CDR2 SASEGT. The CDR3 bases are TGTGCCAGCAGTGAAGCTGCCGGTCGCTGGTACTACGAGCAGTACTTC. The encoded protein is CASSEAAGRWYYEQYF.

The CDR3 DNA reads as TGTGCCAGCTCACCAGGACGGGCACAAGAGACCCAGTACTTC. It specifies CASSPGRAQETQYF. The chain employs TRBV18 and TRBJ2-5, with D unresolved. The ends were cut back, 2 bases at V and 2 bases at J, with 9 bases in the middle. CDR3 size: 14 residues. CDR1 and CDR2 from the germline V gene are KGHSH and LQKENI.

The CDR3 protein is CASSFFKGPNTEAFF. Here the CDR3 DNA reads TGTGCCAGCAGCTTTTTCAAGGGACCGAACACTGAAGCTTTCTTT. The rearrangement links TRBV5-5 to TRBJ1-1; tentative D call: TRBD1 (5 bases). The CDR3 is made up of 15 amino acids. Looked up from germline, CDR1 is SGHKS and CDR2 is YYEKEE (reference sequence). The V end lost 2 bases, the J end lost 1 base, and 12 bases lay between the germline ends. Full variable domain (outside the CDR3, taken from reference TRBV5-5 and TRBJ1-1): DAGVTQSPTHLIKTRGQQVTLRCSPISGHKSVSWYQQVLGQGPQFIFQYYEKEERGRGNFPDRFSARQFPNYSSELNVNALLLGDSALYLCASSFFKGPNTEAFFGQGTRLTVV.

V gene TRBV3-1 (or the pseudogene TRBV3-2) combines with J gene TRBJ1-2; D unresolved. Trimming removed 0 bases from V and 6 bases from J, with 14 bases in between. CDR1 is LGHDT, CDR2 YNNKEL, per germline (reference sequence). This CDR3 region has 15 residues. The CDR3 nucleotides are TGTGCCAGCAGCCAAGACGGGGTGGGGTATAATGGCTACACCTTC. This sequence encodes CASSQDGVGYNGYTF.

The rearrangement joins TRBV6-5 to TRBJ2-7, with TRBD1 matching 7 bases. CDR3 length: 13 residues. V lost 6 bases, J lost 0 bases, and 2 bases stayed unmatched. The V gene's germline CDR1 is MNHEY and CDR2 SVGAGI. CDR3 region: CASSGQASYEQYF. CDR3 sequence (DNA): TGTGCCAGCAGCGGACAGGCCTCCTACGAGCAGTACTTC.